This TCR beta chain was captured in a study of naive and memory T cell subsets. CDR1 and CDR2 from the germline V gene are SQVTM and ANQGSEA. The CDR3 spans 16 residues. The junction had 13 bases not matched to a gene; V was cut back by 7 bases and J by 5 bases. There are a few counts of this clonotype. Both TRBC1 and TRBC2 were covered by a beta constant-region primer of two equimolar oligonucleotides. TCRdb analysed the UMI-ligation and nested PCR reads with MiXCR anew, one entry per CDR3 protein. The table shows 130,000 to 150,000 distinct CDR3 sequences, with about a sixth occurring only once. The sequenced material came from naive CD4+ T cells from blood. The source is a human donor in good health. The rearrangement joins TRBV29-1 to TRBJ2-5; 13 nucleotides match TRBD2. CDR3 sequence (DNA): TGCAGCGCCGAAAGTGGGACTAGCGGGACGTATGAGACCCAGTACTTC. Amino acid sequence: CSAESGTSGTYETQYF.